This T cell receptor beta chain was captured in a study of control samples from healthy donors and cancer patients. The ends were cut back, 1 base at V and 4 bases at J, with 11 bases in the middle. CDR1 is MNHNS, CDR2 SASEGT, per germline. This CDR3 is 16 amino acids long. The data were produced by immunoSEQ multiplex PCR, yet TCRdb's version contains in-frame clones alone and is incomplete. Seen here are roughly 130,000 clones, roughly 84% observed once, and the top ten hold roughly 3.2%. This clone was detected a few times. The sequence was obtained from a man over 45 in good health. V usage is TRBV6-1 and J usage is TRBJ1-6; D remains unclear. Sequencing was carried out using blood. The CDR3 region has the DNA TGTGCCAGCAGTGAAGGGGCGTGGGATTATAATTCACCCCTCCACTTT. It specifies CASSEGAWDYNSPLHF.